This T cell receptor beta chain comes out of a study of blood T cell repertoires in COVID-19. Study overall: Some COVID-19 samples were acute and others convalescent; all came from the United States, Italy and Spain. The analysed material was cDNA or gDNA that came from T cells, B-cell-depleted T cells, or PBMCs.

The germline V gene has CDR1 SGHRS and CDR2 YFSETQ. The CDR3 runs 16 residues. After removal of 4 bases from V and 8 bases from J, the junction contained 13 bases not matched to a gene. Profiled with immunoSEQ multiplex PCR; TCRdb holds only in-frame clones, not every one. This sample yields hundreds of thousands of clones, of which 86% are seen a single time; 1.4% belongs to the top ten. The sequence was obtained from a woman aged 25 to 39 with active or convalescent COVID-19. The material sequenced was peripheral blood. The chain couples TRBV5-1 to TRBJ1-4, with 8 positions matching TRBD1. The CDR3 nucleotides are TGCGCCAGCAGCAAAGGATTTGGGACAGGTGGAGAAAAACTGTTTTTT. Translated, it gives CASSKGFGTGGEKLFF.